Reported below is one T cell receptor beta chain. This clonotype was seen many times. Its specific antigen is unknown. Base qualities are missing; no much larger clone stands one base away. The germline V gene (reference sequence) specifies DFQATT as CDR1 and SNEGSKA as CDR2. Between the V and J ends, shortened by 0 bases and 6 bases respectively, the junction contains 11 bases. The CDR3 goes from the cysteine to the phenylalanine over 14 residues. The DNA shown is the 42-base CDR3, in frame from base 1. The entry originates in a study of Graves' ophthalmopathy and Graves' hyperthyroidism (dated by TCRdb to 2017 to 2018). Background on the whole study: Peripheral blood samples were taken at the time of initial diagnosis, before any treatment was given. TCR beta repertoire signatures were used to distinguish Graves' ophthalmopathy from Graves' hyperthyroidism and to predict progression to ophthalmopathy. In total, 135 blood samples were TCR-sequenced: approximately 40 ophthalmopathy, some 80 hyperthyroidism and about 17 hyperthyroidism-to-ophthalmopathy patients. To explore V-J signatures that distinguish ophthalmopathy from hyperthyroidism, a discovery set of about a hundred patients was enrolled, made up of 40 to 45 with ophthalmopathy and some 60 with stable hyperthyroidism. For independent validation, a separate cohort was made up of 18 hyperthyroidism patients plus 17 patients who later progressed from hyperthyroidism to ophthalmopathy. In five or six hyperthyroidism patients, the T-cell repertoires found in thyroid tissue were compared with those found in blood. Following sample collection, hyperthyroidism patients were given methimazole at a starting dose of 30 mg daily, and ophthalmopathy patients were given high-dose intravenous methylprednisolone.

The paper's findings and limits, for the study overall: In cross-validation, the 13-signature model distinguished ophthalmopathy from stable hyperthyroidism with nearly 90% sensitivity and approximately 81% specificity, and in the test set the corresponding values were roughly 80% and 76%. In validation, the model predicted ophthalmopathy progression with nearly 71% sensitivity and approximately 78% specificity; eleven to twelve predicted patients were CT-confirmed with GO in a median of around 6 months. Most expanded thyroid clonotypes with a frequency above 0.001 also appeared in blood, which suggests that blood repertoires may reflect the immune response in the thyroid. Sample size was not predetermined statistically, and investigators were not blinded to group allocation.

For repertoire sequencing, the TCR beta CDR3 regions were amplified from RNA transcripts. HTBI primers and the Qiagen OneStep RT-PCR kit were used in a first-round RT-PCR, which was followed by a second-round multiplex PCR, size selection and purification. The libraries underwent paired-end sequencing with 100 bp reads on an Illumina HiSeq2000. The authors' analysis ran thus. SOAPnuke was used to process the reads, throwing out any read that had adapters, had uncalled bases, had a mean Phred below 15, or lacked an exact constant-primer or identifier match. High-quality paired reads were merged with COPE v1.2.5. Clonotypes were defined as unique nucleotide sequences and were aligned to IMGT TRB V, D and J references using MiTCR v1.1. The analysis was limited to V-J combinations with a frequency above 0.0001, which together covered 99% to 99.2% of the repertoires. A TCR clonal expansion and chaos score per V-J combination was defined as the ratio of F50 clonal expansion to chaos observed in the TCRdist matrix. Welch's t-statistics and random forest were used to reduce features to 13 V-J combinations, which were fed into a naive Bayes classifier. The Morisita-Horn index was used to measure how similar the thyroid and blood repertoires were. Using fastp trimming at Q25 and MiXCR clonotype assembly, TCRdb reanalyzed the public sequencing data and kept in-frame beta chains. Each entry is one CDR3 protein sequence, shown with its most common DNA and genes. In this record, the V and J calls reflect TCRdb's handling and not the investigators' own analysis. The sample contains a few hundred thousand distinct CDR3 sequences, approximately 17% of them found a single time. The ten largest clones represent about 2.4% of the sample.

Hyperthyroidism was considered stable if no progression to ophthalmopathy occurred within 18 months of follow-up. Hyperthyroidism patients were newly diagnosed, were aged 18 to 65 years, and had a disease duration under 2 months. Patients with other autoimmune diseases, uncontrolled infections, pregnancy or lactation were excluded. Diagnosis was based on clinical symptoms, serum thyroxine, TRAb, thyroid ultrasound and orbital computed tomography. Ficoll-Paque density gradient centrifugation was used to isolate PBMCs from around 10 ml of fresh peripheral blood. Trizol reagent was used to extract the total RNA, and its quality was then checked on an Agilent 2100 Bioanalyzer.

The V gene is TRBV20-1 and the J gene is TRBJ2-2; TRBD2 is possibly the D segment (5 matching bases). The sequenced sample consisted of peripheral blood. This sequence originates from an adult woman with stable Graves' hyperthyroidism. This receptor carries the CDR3 CSARDQLVSGELFF. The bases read TGCAGTGCTAGAGATCAACTAGTATCCGGGGAGCTGTTTTTT.